Following are 17 T cell receptor beta chains from one sample sequenced in a study of blood T cells in healthy people across ages. The second PCR ran roughly 7 to 12 cycles with a sample-barcoded 5' primer and J-beta primers. A single record per CDR3 protein comes from TCRdb applying MiXCR to the 5' RACE reads. The profile covers over 700,000 distinct CDR3 sequences, with just under 25% appearing a single time and 8% to 10% taken by the ten largest. This same sample was also taken into another study, of T cells of mothers and their children.

The sequenced material came from blood. The receptor set was obtained from a boy aged 5-17 years in good health.

This clonotype was detected only a few times. The gene calls are TRBV20-1 and TRBJ1-1; D perhaps matches TRBD1 (6 bases). CDR3 length: 15 residues. Trimming took off 0 bases at V and 5 bases at J, with 16 bases between the two ends. Germline V gene sequence: CDR1 DFQATT, CDR2 SNEGSKA (reference sequence). The CDR3 DNA follows: TGCAGTGCTAGAGATTTCTGGGGGCTCTTGACTGAAGCTTTCTTT. Residues: CSARDFWGLLTEAFF.

The chain joins TRBV10-3 to TRBJ2-2; 14 bases align to TRBD2. Germline values: CDR1 ENHRY, CDR2 SYGVKD. J gave up 7 bases and V 6 bases, and 7 bases lay outside the gene matches. The CDR3 has 16 amino acids. The CDR3 sequence: CAIRSTSGRAGGELFF. The DNA of the CDR3 is TGTGCCATCAGGTCGACTAGCGGGAGGGCCGGCGGGGAGCTGTTTTTT.

The V and J genes are TRBV5-1 and TRBJ2-1, with D possibly TRBD2 on 5 matching bases. The J call is uncertain, as TRBJ2-7 better fits the DNA end. CDR1 is SGHRS, CDR2 YFSETQ, per germline. The CDR3 runs to 14 residues. CDR3 amino acids: CASAPNGVRYEQYF. In nucleotides, the CDR3 is TGCGCCAGCGCCCCTAACGGGGTAAGGTACGAGCAGTACTTC.

This clonotype has only a few counts. This rearrangement joins TRBV6-8 to TRBJ2-7; D not resolved. Deletions cut 2 bases from V and 6 bases from J, with 8 bases between. CDR3 length: 12 amino acids. CDR1 is MNHGY and CDR2 is SAAAGT in the germline V gene. The CDR3 region is CASSYVPAEQYF. The CDR3 DNA sequence: TGTGCCAGCAGTTACGTCCCCGCCGAGCAGTACTTC.

The J gene is TRBJ2-5, the V gene TRBV5-1; 7 positions agree with TRBD2. The assigned J gene may be wrong: the sequence end matches TRBJ2-1 better. The CDR3 sequence is 15 residues long. In germline, CDR1 is SGHRS, CDR2 YFSETQ. CDR3 sequence reads: CASSFGQRGYNEQFF. CDR3 in DNA: TGCGCCAGCAGCTTCGGCCAGCGGGGCTACAATGAGCAGTTCTTC.

This clonotype has only a few counts. This chain links TRBV29-1 with TRBJ2-1; D perhaps matches TRBD2 (6 bases). The CDR3 contains 14 residues. V shed 8 bases and J shed 10 bases, with 24 bases lying between them. Germline assignment: CDR1 SQVTM and CDR2 ANQGSEA. CDR3 amino acids: CSSGVGGILKEQFF. Written as DNA, the CDR3 is TGCAGCTCTGGCGTGGGCGGGATTCTAAAGGAGCAGTTCTTC.

J is TRBJ2-1 and V is TRBV19, with 9 bases identical to TRBD2. Unmatched junction bases numbered 15, after V lost 5 bases and J lost 4 bases. The CDR3 consists of 18 residues. CDR1 and CDR2 (germline): LNHDA, SQIVND (reference sequence). The CDR3 DNA reads TGTGCCAGTAGTCGCCTAGCGGGGTATACAGGAACATACAATGAGCAGTTCTTC. This gives the protein CASSRLAGYTGTYNEQFF. The full variable domain, rest sourced from reference TRBV19 and TRBJ2-1, is DGGITQSPKYLFRKEGQNVTLSCEQNLNHDAMYWYRQDPGQGLRLIYYSQIVNDFQKGDIAEGYSVSREKKESFPLTVTSAQKNPTAFYLCASSRLAGYTGTYNEQFFGPGTRLTVL.

The rearrangement links TRBV12-3 or TRBV12-4 to TRBJ2-3; tentatively, D is TRBD1 (7 bases). This CDR3 is 16 amino acids long. Trimming stripped 4 bases from V and 0 bases from J, with 14 bases between. The CDR3 reads CASSSPTGTSTDTQYF. The CDR3, as DNA: TGTGCCAGCAGTTCCCCGACAGGGACTAGCACAGATACGCAGTATTTT.

CDR3 coding DNA: TGCAGTGCTACTCTCCGATCGGAAGCTTTCTTT. It is translated as CSATLRSEAFF. V is TRBV20-1 and J is TRBJ1-1, with D uncertain. There are 11 residues in the CDR3. Looked up from germline, CDR1 is DFQATT and CDR2 is SNEGSKA (reference sequence). The V and J ends lost 4 bases and 8 bases respectively, with 11 bases between them.

This clonotype showed up just a few times. The V call is TRBV2, the J call TRBJ2-3, with TRBD1 identical over 7 bases. Germline V gene lookup returns CDR1 SNHLY and CDR2 FYNNEI. CDR3 size: 16 residues. V was clipped by 2 bases and J by 0 bases; unmatched bases: 5. CDR3 amino acids: CASSELWDSSTDTQYF. The CDR3 bases are TGTGCCAGCAGTGAACTGTGGGACAGTAGCACAGATACGCAGTATTTT.

CDR3 nucleotide sequence: TGTGCCAGCAGTTTAACCGTCGACTATGGCTACACCTTC. Encoded protein: CASSLTVDYGYTF. The V call is TRBV12-3 or TRBV12-4, the J call TRBJ1-2; D remains ambiguous. V was clipped by 2 bases and J by 3 bases, with 7 bases between them. The CDR3 is 13 residues long.

The V call is TRBV19, the J call TRBJ2-3, with D tentatively TRBD2 (5 bases). Germline assignment: CDR1 LNHDA and CDR2 SQIVND (reference sequence). V dropped 1 base and J dropped 2 bases, with 13 bases sitting between them. This CDR3 comprises 16 residues. The CDR3 region is CASSIVGGAVTDTQYF. The CDR3, as DNA: TGTGCCAGTAGTATAGTTGGCGGAGCGGTCACAGATACGCAGTATTTT.

This clonotype has only a few counts. This chain links TRBV28 with TRBJ2-4, with a weak D call TRBD1 (7 bases). V lost 5 bases, J lost 11 bases, and 25 bases lay in between. This CDR3 comprises 16 residues. From germline, CDR1 is MDHEN and CDR2 SYDVKM. The CDR3 spells CASSASGGLREMVQYF. The CDR3, as DNA: TGTGCCAGCAGTGCCTCAGGGGGGTTAAGGGAAATGGTTCAGTACTTC.

This clonotype was counted only a few times. The chain joins TRBV5-1 to TRBJ1-1; no definite D call. Trimming left V 0 bases short and J 0 bases short, with 12 bases between. Germline-derived CDR1 and CDR2 are SGHRS and YFSETQ. This CDR3 has 16 residues. The CDR3 is CASSLEGTTMNTEAFF. CDR3 bases: TGCGCCAGCAGCTTGGAAGGCACGACAATGAACACTGAAGCTTTCTTT. Using reference TRBV5-1 and TRBJ1-1 for the parts outside the CDR3, the full variable domain is KAGVTQTPRYLIKTRGQQVTLSCSPISGHRSVSWYQQTPGQGLQFLFEYFSETQRNKGNFPGRFSGRQFSNSRSEMNVSTLELGDSALYLCASSLEGTTMNTEAFFGQGTRLTVV.

The V and J genes are TRBV3-1 and TRBJ2-1; D might be TRBD1 or TRBD2, each matching 5 bases. V lost 5 bases and J 7 bases, leaving 12 bases between the germline ends. From germline, CDR1 is LGHDT and CDR2 YNNKEL (reference sequence). The CDR3 is 13 residues long. The CDR3 region is CASSGEGWNEQFF. CDR3 in DNA: TGTGCCAGCAGCGGAGAGGGGTGGAATGAGCAGTTCTTC.

The chain combines TRBV20-1 with TRBJ2-7; no clear D gene. V lost 2 bases and J 3 bases, leaving 17 bases between the germline ends. The germline V gene has CDR1 DFQATT and CDR2 SNEGSKA (reference sequence). This CDR3 has 15 amino acids. DNA for the CDR3: TGCAGTGCTAGAAGGGTCCCAACCGCCGTCTACGAGCAGTACTTC. It translates to CSARRVPTAVYEQYF.

The chain couples TRBV6-2 or TRBV6-3 to TRBJ2-2; no clear D gene. The CDR3 totals 17 residues. The V gene's germline CDR1 is MNHEY and CDR2 SVGEGT. V was clipped by 3 bases and J by 0 bases, with 14 bases between them. The CDR3 nucleotides read TGTGCCAGCAGTTATTTTCCCGGCCAGGCGAACACCGGGGAGCTGTTTTTT. This encodes CASSYFPGQANTGELFF.